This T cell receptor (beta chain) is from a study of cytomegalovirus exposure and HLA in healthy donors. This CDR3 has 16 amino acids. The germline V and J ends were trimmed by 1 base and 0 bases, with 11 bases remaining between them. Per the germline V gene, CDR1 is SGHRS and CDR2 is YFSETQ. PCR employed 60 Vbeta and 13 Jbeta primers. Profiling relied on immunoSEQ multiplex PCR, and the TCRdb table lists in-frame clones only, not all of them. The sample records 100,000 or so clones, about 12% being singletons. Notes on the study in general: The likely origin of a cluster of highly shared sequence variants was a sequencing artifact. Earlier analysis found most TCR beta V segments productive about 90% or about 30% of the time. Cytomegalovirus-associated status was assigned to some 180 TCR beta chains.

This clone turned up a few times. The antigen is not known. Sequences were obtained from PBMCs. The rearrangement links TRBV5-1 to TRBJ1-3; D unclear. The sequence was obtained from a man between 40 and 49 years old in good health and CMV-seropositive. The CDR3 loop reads CASSLQTSSSGNTIYF. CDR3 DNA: TGCGCCAGCAGCTTGCAGACAAGTAGCTCTGGAAACACCATATATTTT. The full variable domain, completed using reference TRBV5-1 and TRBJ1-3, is KAGVTQTPRYLIKTRGQQVTLSCSPISGHRSVSWYQQTPGQGLQFLFEYFSETQRNKGNFPGRFSGRQFSNSRSEMNVSTLELGDSALYLCASSLQTSSSGNTIYFGEGSWLTVV.